This T cell receptor beta chain is from a study of shared clonotypes between healthy human individuals. Per germline, CDR1 MDHEN and CDR2 SYDVKM. V lost 4 bases and J 5 bases, leaving 18 bases between the germline ends. The CDR3 covers 16 residues. A roughly 200 ng quantity of DNA, 32,000 or so T cell genomes, went into the sorted-subset replicate PCRs. Method: immunoSEQ multiplex PCR; TCRdb's copy keeps in-frame clones and lacks some. The data show a few million clones, 93% seen once. This TCR derives from a man younger than 35 in good health. Some clones in this sample may be carry-over from other donors' samples. Sequenced sample: naive CD4+ T cells from PBMCs. Subset indicated: CD45RA+ positively selected. V usage is TRBV28 and J usage is TRBJ1-5, with D possibly TRBD1 on 5 matching bases. This CDR3 is CASSWSQGAQDQPQHF. DNA for the CDR3: TGTGCCAGCAGTTGGTCCCAAGGGGCACAAGATCAGCCCCAGCATTTT.